This T cell receptor beta chain was obtained from a study of CD8+CD57+ T cells in acquired aplastic anemia. General study results and limits: Patients and controls turned out to have approximately 29 CD8+ CDR3 sequences in common.

There are 11 residues in the CDR3. The V and J ends lost 5 bases and 5 bases respectively, with 6 bases between them. Per the germline V gene, CDR1 is DFQATT and CDR2 is SNEGSKA (reference sequence). The sample holds a few counts of this clonotype. The antigen is not known. TCR beta VDJ combinations and CDR3 sequences were profiled from genomic DNA. A single record per CDR3 protein comes from TCRdb applying MiXCR to the reads. There are about 220,000 distinct CDR3 sequences in the sample; 30% to 35% occur only once, and 0.9% to 1.2% lies in the top ten. The chain joins TRBV20-1 to TRBJ2-2; D ambiguous. This TCR came from a human donor in good health, serving as a control. The sequenced material came from sorted CD4+, CD8+, or CD8+CD57+ T cells (not recorded which) from PBMCs. In DNA form, the CDR3 reads TGCAGTGCTCGCCGAACCGGGGAGCTGTTTTTT. Translation gives CSARRTGELFF.